This record covers a single T cell receptor beta chain. Antigen unknown. The source of the sample is a study of identical twins. Only healthy Caucasians were included as donors. V lost 5 bases to trimming and J lost 6 bases, with 8 bases between them. The CDR3 has 12 amino acids. CDR1 is SGHAT, CDR2 FQNNGV, per germline. MiXCR was run by TCRdb on the 5' RACE reads, yielding one entry per CDR3 protein. The table lists approximately 220,000 distinct CDR3 sequences, 6% to 8% of them singletons. The study, taken as a whole, reports: Abundant beta clonotypes from cord blood bore fewer insertions; memory repertoires lacked this pattern. Monozygotic twins shared more out-of-frame TCR alpha than recombination models predicted.

These data are also associated with another study on yellow fever vaccine responses in identical twins.

This chain connects TRBV11-2 to TRBJ2-1; D is ambiguous. The receptor was derived from a woman in her late teens or twenties in good health. Input material: CD8+ T cells sorted from blood. In DNA, the CDR3 is TGTGCCAGCAGCCCCAGCCCCAATGAGCAGTTCTTC. Its translation: CASSPSPNEQFF. Full variable domain (remainder filled in from reference TRBV11-2 and TRBJ2-1): EAGVAQSPRYKIIEKRQSVAFWCNPISGHATLYWYQQILGQGPKLLIQFQNNGVVDDSQLPKDRFSAERLKGVDSTLKIQPAKLEDSAVYLCASSPSPNEQFFGPGTRLTVL.